This T cell receptor beta chain was recovered during a study of blood T cell repertoires in COVID-19. The table came from immunoSEQ multiplex PCR; TCRdb's copy has only in-frame clones and leaves some out. Of 50,000 to 75,000 clones listed, around nine tenths are singletons. This CDR3 comprises 13 residues. The ends were cut back, 0 bases at V and 4 bases at J, with 7 bases in the middle. Germline CDR1 is SGDLS and CDR2 is YYNGEE. The chain combines TRBV9 with TRBJ1-2; D unclear. The sequenced sample was peripheral blood. The sequence came from a woman between 50 and 59 years old with active or convalescent COVID-19. The CDR3 here is CASSVGTVYGYTF. Written as DNA, the CDR3 is TGTGCCAGCAGCGTAGGAACAGTCTATGGCTACACCTTC.